These 5 T cell receptor beta chains were sequenced from one sample in a study of T cells after posttransplantation cyclophosphamide. The table came from immunoSEQ multiplex PCR; TCRdb's copy has only in-frame clones and leaves some out. Of about 53,000 clones listed, 86% are singletons. What was sequenced was PBMCs. The receptors stem from a young man with a blood cancer, CMV-positive, and with a related stem cell donor.

This chain joins TRBV11-3 and TRBJ2-1; a possible D gene is TRBD2 (5 bases). The germline V and J ends were trimmed by 1 base and 9 bases, with 10 bases remaining between them. CDR3 length: 13 amino acids. Germline V lookup: CDR1 SGHNT, CDR2 YENEEA. Here the CDR3 reads CASSLAVGAEQFF. In nucleotides, the CDR3 is TGTGCCAGCAGCTTAGCGGTGGGAGCTGAGCAGTTCTTC. The full variable domain, completed using reference TRBV11-3 and TRBJ2-1, is EAGVVQSPRYKIIEKKQPVAFWCNPISGHNTLYWYLQNLGQGPELLIRYENEEAVDDSQLPKDRFSAERLKGVDSTLKIQPAELGDSAVYLCASSLAVGAEQFFGPGTRLTVL.

The chain links TRBV7-6 to TRBJ2-3; TRBD2 agrees at 10 bases. Germline V gives CDR1 SGHVS, CDR2 FNYEAQ. Trimming cost V 6 bases and J 4 bases; bases outside gene matches: 7. The CDR3 consists of 15 residues. The CDR3 nucleotides are TGTGCCAGCAGTTCACTAGCGGGAAGCCCAGATACGCAGTATTTT. This translates into CASSSLAGSPDTQYF.

The V call is TRBV30, the J call TRBJ2-3; tentatively, D is TRBD2 (6 bases). Germline V gives CDR1 GTSNPN, CDR2 SVGIG (reference sequence). Between the trimmed V and J ends, which lost 4 bases and 0 bases, there was a span of 14 bases. This CDR3 is built from 15 residues. CDR3 in amino acids: CAWKWTGRSTDTQYF. DNA for the CDR3: TGTGCCTGGAAATGGACCGGGAGAAGCACAGATACGCAGTATTTT.

V is TRBV15 and J is TRBJ1-5; 7 bases line up with TRBD1. Trimming at V came to 2 bases and at J to 0 bases, leaving 1 base not matched to a gene. This CDR3 has 15 amino acids. From germline, CDR1 is LNHNV and CDR2 YYDKDF (reference sequence). DNA for the CDR3: TGTGCCACCAGCAGACGGACAGGTAGCAATCAGCCCCAGCATTTT. It codes for CATSRRTGSNQPQHF. Together with reference TRBV15 and TRBJ1-5, the CDR3 gives the full variable domain: DAMVIQNPRYQVTQFGKPVTLSCSQTLNHNVMYWYQQKSSQAPKLLFHYYDKDFNNEADTPDNFQSRRPNTSFCFLDIRSPGLGDTAMYLCATSRRTGSNQPQHFGDGTRLSIL.

V is TRBV5-5 and J is TRBJ1-2; the match to TRBD1 covers 8 bases. The CDR3 runs 16 residues. V trimming: 4 bases; J trimming: 4 bases; junction bases outside the gene matches: 12. The germline V gene has CDR1 SGHKS and CDR2 YYEKEE (reference sequence). The CDR3 loop is CASSLATGQAIYGYTF. Written as DNA, the CDR3 is TGTGCCAGCAGCCTGGCCACGGGACAGGCGATCTATGGCTACACCTTC.